This TCR gamma chain was sequenced during a study of gamma-delta T cells after stem cell transplantation. By its share, this clone is medium-sized (0.01 to 0.1%). TCRdb re-called the RT-PCR reads through CATT. The table lists under 2,000 gamma-chain clones, less than 3.5% of them singletons. The CDR3 has 16 amino acids. Trimming cost V 0 bases and J 8 bases; bases outside gene matches: 4. The V gene's germline CDR1 is GITISATS and CDR2 ISYDGTV (reference sequence). The clonotype comes from a human donor. It is not recorded whose cells these are; they may come from a transplant donor. The sequenced sample was gamma-delta T cells. V and J are TRGV9 and TRGJP. The CDR3 coding sequence is TGTGCCTTGTGGGAGGTGGCTCAGTTGGGCAAAAAAATCAAGGTATTT. It translates to CALWEVAQLGKKIKVF.